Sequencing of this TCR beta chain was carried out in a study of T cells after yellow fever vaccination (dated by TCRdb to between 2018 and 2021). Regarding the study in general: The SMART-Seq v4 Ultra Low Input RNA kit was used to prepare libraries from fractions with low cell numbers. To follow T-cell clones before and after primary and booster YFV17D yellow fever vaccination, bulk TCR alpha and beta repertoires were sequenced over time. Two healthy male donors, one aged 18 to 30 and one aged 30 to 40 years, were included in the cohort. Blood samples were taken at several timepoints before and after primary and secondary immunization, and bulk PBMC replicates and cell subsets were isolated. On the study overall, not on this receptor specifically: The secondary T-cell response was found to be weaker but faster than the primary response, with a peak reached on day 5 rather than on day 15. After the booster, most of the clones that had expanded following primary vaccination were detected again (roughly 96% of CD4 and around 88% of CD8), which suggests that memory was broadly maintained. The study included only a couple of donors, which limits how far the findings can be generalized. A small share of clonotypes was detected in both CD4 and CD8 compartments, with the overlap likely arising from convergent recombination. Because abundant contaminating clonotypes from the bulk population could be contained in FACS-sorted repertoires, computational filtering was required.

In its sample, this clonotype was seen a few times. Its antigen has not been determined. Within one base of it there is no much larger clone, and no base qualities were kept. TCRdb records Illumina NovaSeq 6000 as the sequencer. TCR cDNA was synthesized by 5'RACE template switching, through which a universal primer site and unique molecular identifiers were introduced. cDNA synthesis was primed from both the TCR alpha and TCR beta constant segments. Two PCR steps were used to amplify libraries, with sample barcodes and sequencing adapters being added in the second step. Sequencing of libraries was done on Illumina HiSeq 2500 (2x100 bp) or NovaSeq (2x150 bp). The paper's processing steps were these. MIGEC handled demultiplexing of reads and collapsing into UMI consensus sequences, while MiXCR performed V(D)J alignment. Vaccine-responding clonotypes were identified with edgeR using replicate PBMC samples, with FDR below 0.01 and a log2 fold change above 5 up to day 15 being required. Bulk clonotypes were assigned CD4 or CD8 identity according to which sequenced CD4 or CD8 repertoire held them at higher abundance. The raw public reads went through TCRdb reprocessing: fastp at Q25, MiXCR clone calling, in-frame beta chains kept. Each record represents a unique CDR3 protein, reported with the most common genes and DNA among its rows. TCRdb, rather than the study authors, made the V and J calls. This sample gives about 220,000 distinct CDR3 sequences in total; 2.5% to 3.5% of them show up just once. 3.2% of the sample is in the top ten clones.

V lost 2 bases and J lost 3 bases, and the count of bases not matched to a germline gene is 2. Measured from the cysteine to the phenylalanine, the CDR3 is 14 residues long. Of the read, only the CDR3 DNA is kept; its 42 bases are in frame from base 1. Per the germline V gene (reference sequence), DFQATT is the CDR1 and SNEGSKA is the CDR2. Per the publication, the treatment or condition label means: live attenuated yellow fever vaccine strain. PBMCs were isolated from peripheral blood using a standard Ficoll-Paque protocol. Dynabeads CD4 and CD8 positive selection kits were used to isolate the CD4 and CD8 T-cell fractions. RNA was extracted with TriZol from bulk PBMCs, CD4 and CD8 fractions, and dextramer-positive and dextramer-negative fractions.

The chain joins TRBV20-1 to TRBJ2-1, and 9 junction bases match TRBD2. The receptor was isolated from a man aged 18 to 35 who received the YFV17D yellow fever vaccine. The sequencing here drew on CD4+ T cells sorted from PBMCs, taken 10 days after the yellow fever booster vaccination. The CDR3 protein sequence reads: CSARQAGGYNEQFF. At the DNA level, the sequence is TGCAGTGCTAGACAAGCGGGGGGCTACAATGAGCAGTTCTTC.